The sequence of this T cell receptor beta chain was determined in a study of cytomegalovirus exposure and HLA in healthy donors (TCRdb year 2017). About the investigation overall: An earlier analysis of some 600 of the donors reported 276 Gb of sequence data and some 110 million unique TCR beta sequences obtained from 150 million to 200 million T cells. In an earlier analysis of 550 to 700 of the donors, high-throughput TCR beta sequencing was used to judge whether each TCR beta V gene segment behaved as functional or pseudogenic. In the later analysis, no new phenotypic data were used to find candidate immune exposures; instead, reliance was placed on TCR beta sequences and their occurrence across donors. All discovery cohort repertoires had been generated using a single sequencing platform. An early release that covered about 600 HLA-typed donors contained approximately 300 gigabases of sequencing data and roughly 84 million unique TCR sequences. Donor age, sex, ethnicity and CMV serostatus were compiled alongside the repertoire data. Both class I and class II loci were covered by HLA typing, at four-digit resolution. To predict cytomegalovirus infection status, the study combined high-throughput TCR immunosequencing, statistical association of individual TCRs with disease status, and machine learning. A later genetic analysis took genome-wide SNP genotypes for about 65% of the 666 donors and used that subset as a discovery cohort. About five DR-DQ haplotypes were treated as single units for association and clustering because of strong linkage in the cohort. On average, roughly 250,000 unique TCR beta nucleotide sequences were sequenced per donor among fewer than 500 genotyped donors of the cohort, with roughly 18% of those sequences being non-productive. In addition to the first cohort of roughly 700 subjects, a separate validation cohort of 120 different subjects was used. Typing coverage differed by locus: A, B, C, DRB1 and DQB1 were typed in about 620-640 donors, DQA1 in 522, DPA1 in approximately 600, and DPB1 in just under 480. The study was designed to test whether signatures of past pathogen exposure could be identified by cataloging public T cell receptors. The study used immunosequencing to profile the T cell repertoires of more than 650 subjects and linked those repertoires to cytomegalovirus serostatus. Among the roughly 380 genotyped donors, around 81% belonged to the genetic ancestry cluster associated with self-reported Caucasian donors. A later analysis re-analyzed previously published TCR beta repertoires from several hundred donors and added high-resolution HLA genotyping to study TCR occurrence patterns.

General study outcomes and caveats: In a later analysis, the rate of TCR association differed among HLA loci, with DRB1 alleles having the most associated TCRs and HLA-C alleles having the fewest. Most TCR sequences were seen in very few donors, while some public TCRs were found in many individuals. Sequencing depth was assumed to be roughly uniform across donors in the presence/absence analyses, though that assumption may not hold. Some IMGT-functional V segments, including TRBV6-2 and TRBV6-3, could not be distinguished by the 87-base-pair reads and were therefore excluded. Compared with the roughly 600-donor mean, donors in an Asian-associated ancestry cluster had fewer N-insertions in productive TCRs, according to a later genetic analysis. A total of 150 to 200 TCR beta chains were listed by the study as associated with cytomegalovirus. The earlier analysis of approximately 590 of the donors excluded seventeen rarely observed V segments, including chromosome 9 orphons, because counts were too low. In a later genetic analysis, a missense DCLRE1C variant was associated with V-gene and J-gene trimming of TCR beta chains, and the association was replicated in an independent cohort. Several of the top co-occurrence clusters appeared to be linked to parvovirus B19, influenza, CMV and Epstein-Barr virus, according to a later analysis. A cluster of highly shared sequence variants was judged likely to be a technical artifact of the sequencing pipeline. In an earlier analysis of several hundred of the donors, most TCR beta V segments were observed in productive rearrangements about 87% or about 30% of the time, broadly matching IMGT annotations. Because HLA typing was missing for some donors at each locus, association tests included only the typed subset. In a later analysis, 16,951 TCR beta sequences were associated with specific HLA alleles at a false discovery rate of 0.05. In vitro tests confirmed that a few of the cytomegalovirus-associated TCR beta chains recognize cytomegalovirus antigens. In this cohort, only TCR beta chains were sequenced, and detectable features were limited by the absence of alpha or paired-chain data. The authors suggested that the approach could potentially be extended to other disease states and immunological phenotypes. Most CMV-associated TCR beta chains appeared to be HLA-restricted in a later analysis, and the HLA associations seemed to be driven largely by CMV exposure. A further reported finding was that TCR beta sequences accurately predicted the HLA-A and HLA-B alleles for most subjects in the first cohort. The classifier was reported to diagnose cytomegalovirus status with high specificity and sensitivity in both the original and validation cohorts. In a later analysis, HLA-associated TCR beta chains were found to be more clonally expanded and to have lower generation probabilities than equally common non-associated chains. Linkage disequilibrium might explain the correlated functional status among segregating V segments, but an unknown experimental factor could not be ruled out. When HLA alleles, especially DR and DQ, strongly co-occurred, attributing TCR associations to individual alleles was difficult. For the cohort, immune exposure information was limited to CMV serostatus.

Details on this clone: Its antigen remains undetermined. The input lacks base qualities; no much larger clone sits a single base away.

The cohort was made up of approximately 670 healthy bone marrow donors. Cohort members were all nominally healthy when sampled, although unrecorded immune exposures were likely present. The donor tested CMV seronegative and was one of the 352 seronegative cohort members. A peripheral blood sample was collected from each donor, and TCR beta sequencing was performed on peripheral blood mononuclear cells. The Qiagen DNeasy Blood Extraction Kit was used to extract genomic DNA from the blood cell samples. Libraries were prepared through the immunoSEQ multiplex PCR assay. For the multiplex PCR, a mixture combining 60 forward primers for TCR Vbeta segments and 13 reverse primers for TCR Jbeta segments was used. A multiplex PCR assay on genomic DNA amplified the CDR3 region of rearranged TCR beta genes. The Illumina HiSeq System was used to sequence the amplified TCR beta libraries as 87-base-pair reads. Turning to the authors' computational methods: In a later analysis, some 80 million unique TCR beta chains were counted across the roughly 700 repertoires, and around 10 million of these chains were shared by at least two donors. Raw reads were error-corrected and collapsed into unique sequences with a nearest-neighbor algorithm that merged closely related sequences to remove PCR and sequencing errors. To assign V, D and J gene segments, CDR3 sequences were aligned to IMGT reference sequences. For a sequence to be retained, a match of at least six nucleotides to both a V gene segment and a J gene segment was required. A rearrangement was called productive if the CDR3 had no stop codons and remained in frame with V and J, and every other rearrangement was called non-productive. Following IMGT convention, CDR3 was defined as the stretch from the second conserved V-encoded cysteine up to the conserved J-encoded phenylalanine. In an earlier analysis of 500 to 650 of the donors, sequences lacking an unambiguous match to a single V gene segment were excluded. In an earlier analysis of some 590 of the donors, a V segment was called functional when productive rearrangements were above 56.7%, and segregating when the standard deviation between donors exceeded 5%. A statistical classification framework was built to diagnose cytomegalovirus status from the catalog of TCR beta chain sequences. In a later analysis, V and J genes were assigned by comparing TCR nucleotide sequences against IMGT/GENE-DB human TR gene sequences. Using the TCRdist pipeline, a later analysis assigned CDR3 sequences along with most-parsimonious VDJ recombination scenarios. A later analysis defined each TCR beta chain by its CDR3 amino acid sequence plus V-gene family, and excluded reads lacking a unique V-gene family. A later analysis removed 592 highly shared, low-generation-probability nucleotide sequences to deal with suspected cross-contamination and a sequencing artifact. In a later analysis, a clonal expansion index for each public chain was calculated from normalized within-repertoire ranks of inferred template counts. In a later analysis, generation probabilities were computed using a VDJ recombination model fitted to out-of-frame rearrangements, and the results were checked against IGoR. Hypergeometric tests were used in a later analysis to score TCR-TCR, TCR-HLA and TCR-CMV co-occurrence, with a repertoire-size bias correction applied to the TCR pairs. A later analysis estimated false discovery rates by permuting HLA or CMV assignments 20 times. In a later analysis, co-occurring TCRs were grouped using DBSCAN, with TCRdist sequence similarity added in when clustering inside HLA-allele-positive subsets. Repertoires with fewer than 30,000 or more than 120,000 public chains were left out of co-occurrence clustering, as were four to six repertoires with anomalous nucleotide sharing. In its TCRdb copy, this immuneACCESS table keeps in-frame sequences only and misses some clones. Where compared with another copy, unresolved V genes explain less than half of these, and the others have no known cause. The V and J calls and clone size were taken over from that table, and D and trimming were inferred from the DNA. Recorded for this sample are approximately 160,000 clones; approximately 78% of them occurred a single time. The ten largest clones represent 1.5% to 2% of the sample.

Inclusive of the bounding cysteine and phenylalanine, the CDR3 is 13 residues long. The DNA shown is the 39-base CDR3, in frame from base 1. CDR1 and CDR2, per the germline V gene (reference sequence), are LNHDA and SQIVND. V is pared back by 6 bases and J by 4 bases, with 12 bases lying between the germline termini. The chain employs TRBV19 and TRBJ1-1; TRBD1 might be the D gene, on 6 matching bases. Sequencing input: PBMCs. This clonotype was sampled from a woman aged 18-29 years in good health and CMV-seronegative. The bases are TGTGCCAGTAGAAACACAGGGTTCACTGAAGCTTTCTTT. Its protein reads: CASRNTGFTEAFF.